This TCR beta chain was captured by sequencing in a study of T cells in Graves' hyperthyroidism and ophthalmopathy. CDR1 is KGHDR, CDR2 SFDVKD, per germline. Unmatched junction bases numbered 4, after V lost 4 bases and J lost 8 bases. The CDR3 is made up of 13 amino acids. RNA transcripts served as the template for amplifying TCR beta CDR3 regions. The HTBI primer set drove a first-round RT-PCR of the TCR CDR3. TCRdb analysed the multiplex PCR reads with MiXCR anew, one entry per CDR3 protein. The sample lists around 400,000 distinct CDR3 sequences, around 25% seen once, with roughly 80% in the top ten.

The specimen sequenced was blood. This receptor was taken from a man aged 50 to 60 with Graves' hyperthyroidism. The gene calls are TRBV24-1 and TRBJ2-3, with 8 positions matching TRBD1. In DNA form, the CDR3 reads TGTGCCACCAGTGACTTACAGGGGGGTACGCAGTATTTT. Translating it yields CATSDLQGGTQYF.